This TCR beta chain derives from a study of blood T cell repertoires in COVID-19. Only in-frame clones appear in the TCRdb table, and some are missing; sequencing was by immunoSEQ multiplex PCR. The sample lists more than 10,000 clones, about nine tenths occurring once. Sequencing used peripheral blood. The TCR originated in a man between 65 and 85 years old with active COVID-19.

The CDR3 region has the DNA TGTGCCAGCAGCTTGGGGACAGGGACCTACGAGCAGTACTTC. As protein: CASSLGTGTYEQYF. V gene TRBV11-3 combines with J gene TRBJ2-7; TRBD1 matches at 9 bases. The CDR3 runs 14 residues. J lost 2 bases, V lost 3 bases, and 2 bases had no gene match. Per the germline V gene, CDR1 is SGHNT and CDR2 is YENEEA.